These 6 T cell receptor beta chains came from one sample sequenced in a study of spatial heterogeneity in lung cancer. Stated time point: sample taken at primary tumor resection. Tumor, nontumor lung or frozen PBMC supplied whole RNA, sequenced without sorting. TCRdb used MiXCR to reprocess the 5' RACE reads, holding one entry per CDR3 protein. The top ten clones hold 30% to 35% of a sample with about 14,000 distinct CDR3 sequences, approximately 10% of them seen once. Material: PBMCs, obtained at surgery. The receptors were gathered from a female donor with early-stage non-small cell lung cancer.

Many counts were recorded for this clonotype. V usage is TRBV12-3 or TRBV12-4 and J usage is TRBJ1-5; D remains ambiguous. Between the trimmed V and J ends, which lost 5 bases and 6 bases, there was a span of 11 bases. The CDR3 loop spans 13 amino acids. The CDR3 protein is CASSRLRGQPQHF. As DNA, the CDR3 is TGTGCCAGCAGTCGGCTCCGAGGTCAGCCCCAGCATTTT.

This clonotype was seen many times. V is TRBV6-6 and J is TRBJ1-2; D remains unclear. The CDR3 sequence is 11 residues long. V gave up 6 bases and J gave up 8 bases, with 10 bases separating them. Per germline, CDR1 MNHNY and CDR2 SVGAGI (reference sequence). CDR3 protein: CASSPASGYTF. The CDR3, as DNA: TGTGCCAGCAGCCCGGCCTCGGGCTACACCTTC.

This clonotype was counted many times. This rearrangement joins TRBV9 to TRBJ2-6, with 7 bases lining up with TRBD1. There are 17 residues in the CDR3. V was clipped by 5 bases and J by 0 bases; unmatched bases: 8. The germline gives CDR1 SGDLS, CDR2 YYNGEE. The CDR3 bases are TGTGCCAGCAGTTGGGGGACAGCCGGCTCTGGGGCCAACGTCCTGACTTTC. Protein: CASSWGTAGSGANVLTF.

V usage is TRBV27 and J usage is TRBJ1-6; no firm D call. The CDR3 runs 13 residues. The V end lost 1 base, the J end lost 6 bases, and 4 bases lay between the germline ends. The germline CDR1 and CDR2 sequences are MNHEY and SMNVEV (reference sequence). CDR3 DNA: TGTGCCAGCAGTTTATACCCTAATTCACCCCTCCACTTT. Translating gives CASSLYPNSPLHF.

This clonotype was counted ten times or more. This rearrangement joins TRBV12-3 or TRBV12-4 to TRBJ1-5, with 8 bases lining up with TRBD1. The CDR3 is 14 residues long. V lost 7 bases and J lost 5; bases outside the gene matches: 7. DNA for the CDR3: TGTGCCAGCACCCGACAGGGGTTTCATCAGCCCCAGCATTTT. The encoded protein is CASTRQGFHQPQHF.

Relative to its sample, this clonotype is medium-sized. The chain is built from TRBV3-1 and TRBJ1-2, with D hard to call. V lost 3 bases and J lost 1, with 9 bases in between. The CDR3 extends over 14 amino acids. Germline-derived CDR1 and CDR2 are LGHDT and YNNKEL (reference sequence). The CDR3 DNA sequence: TGTGCCAGCAGCCACTCCCTGATTAACTATGGCTACACCTTC. Protein: CASSHSLINYGYTF.